A selection of T cell receptor beta chains follows, all from one sample in a study of T-cell reconstitution after alpha-beta-depleted transplantation in children. A single record per CDR3 protein comes from TCRdb applying MiXCR to the PCR reads. This table has roughly 300,000 distinct CDR3 sequences, about a tenth appearing once. The specimen was PBMCs from the stem cell graft donor, collected from the stem cell graft. The receptors come from a human donor who donated a stem cell graft to a child with acute lymphoblastic leukemia. CDR3s include the opening cysteine and the closing phenylalanine or tryptophan. A D gene is named only where the DNA matches it firmly. Size is stated for part of the rows, as once, few or many counts, or as a class when the clone is expanded.

clone_size	v_call	j_call	d_call	cdr3_nt	cdr3_aa
few	TRBV7-9	TRBJ2-6	-	TGTGCCAGCAGCCCTCGCCCGAATAAATCTGGGGCCAACGTCCTGACTTTC	CASSPRPNKSGANVLTF
-	TRBV7-9	TRBJ2-7	-	TGTGCCAGCAGCTCCGGGGGTGGGGGATTAAGCGCCTACGAGCAGTACTTC	CASSSGGGGLSAYEQYF
-	TRBV27	TRBJ2-5	-	TGTGCCAGCAGTGGGGGGACCTCAAGAAGAGAGACCCAGTACTTC	CASSGGTSRRETQYF
-	TRBV9	TRBJ2-1	TRBD2	TGTGCCAGCAGCGCCCGAGTACTAGCGGGGAACAATGAGCAGTTCTTC	CASSARVLAGNNEQFF
many	TRBV20-1	TRBJ2-7	TRBD2	TGCAGTGCTAGAGATAGAGCGGGAGTCAGGAGCGAGCAGTACTTC	CSARDRAGVRSEQYF
few	TRBV7-9	TRBJ2-5	-	TGTGCCAGCAGCGCCTCCCTGGAGACCCAGTACTTC	CASSASLETQYF
-	TRBV14	TRBJ2-1	TRBD2	TGTGCCAGCAGCCAATCCCCTTGGGGCAGCGGGAGACGGTTACACCAGTACAATGAGCAGTTCTTC	CASSQSPWGSGRRLHQYNEQFF
many	TRBV7-6	TRBJ2-1	TRBD2	TGTGCCAGCAGCCCGTCTAGGCGGGAGGCCTCCTACAATGAGCAGTTCTTC	CASSPSRREASYNEQFF
-	TRBV20-1	TRBJ2-5	TRBD1	TGCAGTGCTAGGGACCCAGGGGGCCAAGAGACCCAGTACTTC	CSARDPGGQETQYF
many	TRBV5-6	TRBJ1-1	TRBD1	TGTGCCAGCAGCTTGCTGGGACAGGGGGAAACTGAAGCTTTCTTT	CASSLLGQGETEAFF
few	TRBV4-1	TRBJ2-5	TRBD2	TGCGCCAGCAGCCTATTCCCGGGAGGGCAGGAGACCCAGTACTTC	CASSLFPGGQETQYF
-	TRBV6-5	TRBJ2-3	TRBD1	TGTGCCAGCAGTTACTCGACAGGGACGTTAGATACGCAGTATTTT	CASSYSTGTLDTQYF
-	TRBV7-9	TRBJ2-3	-	TGTGCCAGCAGCTTAGCCCACGGGACAGATACGCAGTATTTT	CASSLAHGTDTQYF
many	TRBV28	TRBJ2-5	-	TGTGCCAGCAGTCCCCCCTCAGGGTTCCAAGAGACCCAGTACTTC	CASSPPSGFQETQYF
once	TRBV5-1	TRBJ2-3	TRBD1	TGCGCCAGCAGCTTAGACAGGGAAACAAGTACGCAGTATTTT	CASSLDRETSTQYF
many	TRBV12-3/TRBV12-4	TRBJ1-5	-	TGTGCCAGCAGGGCGCAGCCCCAGCATTTT	CASRAQPQHF
once	TRBV27	TRBJ1-5	TRBD1	TGTGCCAGCAGTCCGGACAGGGGGGACGGCAATCAGCCCCAGCATTTT	CASSPDRGDGNQPQHF
-	TRBV6-2/TRBV6-3	TRBJ2-7	-	TGTGCCAGCAGTTACGTCGGCGGGATTGGGGACGAGCAGTACTTC	CASSYVGGIGDEQYF
few	TRBV20-1	TRBJ1-5	-	TGCAGTGTTTTGAAGGGGCCCAGCAATCAGCCCCAGCATTTT	CSVLKGPSNQPQHF
-	TRBV6-1	TRBJ2-7	TRBD1	TGTGCCAGCAGCGGCCCGGGACAGGGCTACGAGCAGTACTTC	CASSGPGQGYEQYF
-	TRBV12-2	TRBJ2-7	-	TGTGCAAGTCGTCCAAAAACTGGGGACCAGTACTTC	CASRPKTGDQYF
-	TRBV3-1	TRBJ2-3	TRBD2	TGTGCCAGCAGTGTAGCGGGCCCTAGCACAGATACGCAGTATTTT	CASSVAGPSTDTQYF
-	TRBV4-1	TRBJ2-7	-	TGCGCCAGCAGCCAAATCGGAGAACGGTACGAGCAGTACTTC	CASSQIGERYEQYF
-	TRBV4-2	TRBJ2-7	-	TGTGCCAGCAGCCACAGCAGGGACTACGAGCAGTACTTC	CASSHSRDYEQYF
-	TRBV24-1	TRBJ2-1	TRBD2	TGTGCCACGCAAAGTGCGGGAGGGGTATACAATGAGCAGTTCTTC	CATQSAGGVYNEQFF
many	TRBV4-1	TRBJ2-3	-	TGCGCCAGCAGCCCCGTTGGTGATACAGATACGCAGTATTTT	CASSPVGDTDTQYF